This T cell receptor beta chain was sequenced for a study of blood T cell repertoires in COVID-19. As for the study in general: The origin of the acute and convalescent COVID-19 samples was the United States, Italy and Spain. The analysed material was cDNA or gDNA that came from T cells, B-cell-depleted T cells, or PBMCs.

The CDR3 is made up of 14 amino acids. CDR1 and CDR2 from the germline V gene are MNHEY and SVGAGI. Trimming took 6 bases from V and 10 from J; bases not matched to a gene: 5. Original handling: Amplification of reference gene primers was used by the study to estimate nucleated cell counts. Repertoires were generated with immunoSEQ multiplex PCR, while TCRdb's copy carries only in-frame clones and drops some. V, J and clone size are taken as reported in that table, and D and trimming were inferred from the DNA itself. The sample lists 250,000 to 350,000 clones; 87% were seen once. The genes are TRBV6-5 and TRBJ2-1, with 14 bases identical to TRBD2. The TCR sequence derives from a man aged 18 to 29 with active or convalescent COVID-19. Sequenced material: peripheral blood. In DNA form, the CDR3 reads TGTGCCAGCAGGGGACTAGCGGGAGCCAGGGAGCAGTTCTTC. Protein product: CASRGLAGAREQFF.